These 5 T cell receptor beta chains were sequenced from one sample in a study of sequential checkpoint blockade in melanoma. TCRdb's table, derived via immunoSEQ multiplex PCR, lists solely in-frame clones and lacks some. The sample lists about 11,000 clones, approximately 81% occurring once. Noted treatment: randomized to nivolumab then ipilimumab (arm A) or the reverse (arm B). The source material was CD8+ T cells sorted from blood (inferred from file names), sampled from a patient given nivolumab and ipilimumab in sequence. The receptors were gathered from a human donor with melanoma.

In this sample, this clone turned up once. The chain carries TRBV5-1 and TRBJ1-2; 9 nucleotides align to TRBD1. This CDR3 spans 13 amino acids. Germline trimming cut 4 bases from V and 5 bases from J; bases unmatched to any gene: 3. In germline, CDR1 is SGHRS, CDR2 YFSETQ. CDR3 nucleotides: TGCGCCAGCAGCCGGACAGGGGCATATGGCTACACCTTC. Translated: CASSRTGAYGYTF.

The J gene is TRBJ2-5, the V gene TRBV15, with D possibly TRBD1 on 5 matching bases. This CDR3 is 15 amino acids long. Germline values: CDR1 LNHNV, CDR2 YYDKDF (reference sequence). V dropped 5 bases and J dropped 7 bases, with 20 bases sitting between them. CDR3 protein: CATSETAGPILTQYF. CDR3 in DNA: TGTGCCACCAGCGAGACCGCAGGGCCGATCTTGACCCAGTACTTC.

V usage is TRBV18 and J usage is TRBJ1-2; D gene uncertain. V lost 3 bases and J lost 10, with 21 bases in between. The CDR3 is 15 residues long. In germline, CDR1 is KGHSH, CDR2 LQKENI. CDR3 nucleotide sequence: TGTGCCAGCTCACCGTCACTTGGTGAGTTCGATGCCTACACCTTC. Translation: CASSPSLGEFDAYTF.

The chain has TRBV11-2 and TRBJ1-4; possibly TRBD1 for D (5 bases). There are 14 residues in the CDR3. Trimming removed 1 base at V and 4 bases at J, with 7 bases between. Germline V gene data show CDR1 as SGHAT and CDR2 as FQNNGV. The CDR3: CASSLAGYNEKLFF. The CDR3 DNA reads TGTGCCAGCAGCTTAGCAGGGTATAATGAAAAACTGTTTTTT.

This clone was counted between two and nine times. V and J are TRBV21-1 and TRBJ1-5; the table's D call, TRBD1, has no DNA check behind it. TRBV21-1 is a pseudogene. This CDR3 has 16 residues. The CDR3 DNA is TGTGCCAGCAGCCGGGACAGGGGGTATAGCAATCAGCCCCAGCATTTT. Encoded protein: CASSRDRGYSNQPQHF.